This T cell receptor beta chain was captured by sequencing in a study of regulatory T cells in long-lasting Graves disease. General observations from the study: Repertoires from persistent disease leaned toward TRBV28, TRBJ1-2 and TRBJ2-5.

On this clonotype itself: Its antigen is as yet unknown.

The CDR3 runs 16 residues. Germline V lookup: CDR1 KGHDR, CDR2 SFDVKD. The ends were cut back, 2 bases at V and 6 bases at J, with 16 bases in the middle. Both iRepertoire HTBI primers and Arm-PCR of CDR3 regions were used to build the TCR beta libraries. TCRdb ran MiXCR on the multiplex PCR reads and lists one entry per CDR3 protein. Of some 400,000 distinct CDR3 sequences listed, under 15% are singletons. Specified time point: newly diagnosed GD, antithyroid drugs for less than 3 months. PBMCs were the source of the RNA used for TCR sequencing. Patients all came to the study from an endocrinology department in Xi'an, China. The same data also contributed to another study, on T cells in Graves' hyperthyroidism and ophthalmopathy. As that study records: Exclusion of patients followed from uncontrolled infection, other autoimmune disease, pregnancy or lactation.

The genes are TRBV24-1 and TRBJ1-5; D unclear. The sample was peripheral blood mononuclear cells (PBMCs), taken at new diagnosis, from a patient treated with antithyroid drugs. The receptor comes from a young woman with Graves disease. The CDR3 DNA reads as TGTGCCACCAGTGATTCCCGTGGGATCCTGAGTCAGCCCCAGCATTTT. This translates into CATSDSRGILSQPQHF.